This T cell receptor beta chain was observed in a study of blood T cells in healthy people across ages. It was with a sample-barcoded 5' primer and a J-beta primer mix that a second PCR of about 6 to 12 cycles was run. Each CDR3 protein is one row after TCRdb ran MiXCR on the 5' RACE reads. The table has about 1.6 million distinct CDR3 sequences, about 31% seen once. This clonotype was counted a single time. Germline V gene sequence: CDR1 SEHNR, CDR2 FQNEAQ (reference sequence). V was clipped by 5 bases and J by 8 bases, with 19 bases between them. This CDR3 has 15 residues. The origin of this receptor is a woman aged 30 to 39 in good health. Sample: blood. The rearrangement uses TRBV7-9 and TRBJ2-1, with a tentative D call TRBD1 (5 bases). CDR3 bases: TGTGCCAGCAGCCCTAGACAGCCTACTACGGATGAGCAGTTCTTC. The encoded protein is CASSPRQPTTDEQFF. The variable domain in full, with the rest retrieved from reference TRBV7-9 and TRBJ2-1, is DTGVSQNPRHKITKRGQNVTFRCDPISEHNRLYWYRQTLGQGPEFLTYFQNEAQLEKSRLLSDRFSAERPKGSFSTLEIQRTEQGDSAMYLCASSPRQPTTDEQFFGPGTRLTVL.